These T cell receptor beta chains were read from a single sample in a study of shared T cell receptors in the human thymus. Repertoires were generated with immunoSEQ multiplex PCR, while TCRdb's copy carries only in-frame clones and drops some. Among under 450,000 clones listed, roughly 94% were seen once. Sample: thymocytes. These receptors originate from a human donor. The CDR3 runs from the conserved cysteine through the conserved F or W. A D gene is named only where the DNA matches it firmly. Clone size is shown for a subset of rows, as once, few, many or a class of expanded clone.

>TRBV19|TRBJ2-1|NA|NA
CASSIDLWGVSYNEQFF
TGTGCCAGTAGTATAGATCTATGGGGCGTGTCCTACAATGAGCAGTTCTTC
>TRBV9|TRBJ2-1|NA|NA
CASSVAVAYNEQFF
TGTGCCAGCAGCGTAGCCGTGGCCTACAATGAGCAGTTCTTC
>TRBV27|TRBJ2-7|NA|TRBD2
CASSLSGGGKGNYEQYF
TGTGCCAGCAGTTTGAGTGGGGGGGGTAAGGGCAACTACGAGCAGTACTTC
>TRBV20-1|TRBJ2-3|NA|TRBD2
CSALLAGGPYF
TGCAGTGCTCTCCTAGCGGGAGGGCCCTATTTT
>TRBV9|TRBJ1-3|NA|NA
CASSDGPGGAISGNTIYF
TGTGCCAGCAGCGACGGCCCGGGGGGGGCCATCTCTGGAAACACCATATATTTT
>TRBV5-1|TRBJ2-1|NA|TRBD2
CASSLIAGDSYNEQFF
TGCGCCAGCAGCCTCATAGCGGGGGATTCCTACAATGAGCAGTTCTTC
>TRBV19|TRBJ1-2|NA|NA
CASSTQLDGELNYGYTF
TGTGCCAGTAGTACCCAGCTCGACGGGGAGCTTAACTATGGCTACACCTTC
>TRBV27|TRBJ2-7|NA|NA
CASSLITPRWFAYEQYF
TGTGCCAGCAGTCTCATAACGCCCCGTTGGTTCGCCTACGAGCAGTACTTC
>TRBV9|TRBJ2-5|NA|NA
CASSGDGPQETQYF
TGTGCCAGCAGCGGTGACGGCCCCCAAGAGACCCAGTACTTC
>TRBV11-1|TRBJ1-1|NA|TRBD1
CASRWGQGREAFF
TGTGCCAGCAGATGGGGACAGGGAAGGGAAGCTTTCTTT
>TRBV5-1|TRBJ2-3|NA|NA
CASSLIPGQRSTQYF
TGCGCCAGCAGCCTCATACCGGGTCAAAGGAGTACGCAGTATTTT
>TRBV27|TRBJ2-3|NA|TRBD2
CASSPLAGGPTDTQYF
TGTGCCAGCAGTCCACTAGCGGGAGGGCCCACAGATACGCAGTATTTT
>TRBV14|TRBJ1-4|NA|NA
CASSQDDRNEKLFF
TGTGCCAGCAGCCAAGACGACAGGAATGAAAAACTGTTTTTT
>TRBV5-1|TRBJ2-7|NA|TRBD1
CASSFDRDEQYF
TGCGCCAGCAGCTTTGACAGGGACGAGCAGTACTTC
>TRBV5-1|TRBJ1-4|NA|TRBD1
CASSLVGQGYEKLFF
TGCGCCAGCAGCTTGGTTGGACAGGGTTATGAAAAACTGTTTTTT
>TRBV30|TRBJ1-1|NA|NA
CAWSVGFGGAKGIPEAFF
TGTGCCTGGAGTGTAGGGTTTGGGGGGGCGAAGGGTATCCCTGAAGCTTTCTTT
>TRBV4-1|TRBJ2-7|NA|NA
CASSQGKSVPYEQYF
TGCGCCAGCAGCCAAGGGAAAAGCGTTCCCTACGAGCAGTACTTC
>TRBV19|TRBJ2-4|NA|TRBD1
CASTPGQGARAKNIQYF
TGTGCCAGTACTCCGGGACAGGGGGCGCGGGCCAAAAACATTCAGTACTTC
>TRBV4-3|TRBJ1-1|once|NA
CASSQARCIITEAFF
TGCGCCAGCAGCCAAGCTAGATGCATTATCACTGAAGCTTTCTTT
>TRBV27|TRBJ2-7|NA|NA
CASRPSNRDHEQYF
TGTGCCAGCAGGCCGAGTAACAGGGACCACGAGCAGTACTTC
>TRBV30|TRBJ1-1|NA|NA
CAWTLCGSLAAFF
TGTGCCTGGACTTTGTGCGGGTCGTTGGCGGCTTTCTTT
>TRBV28|TRBJ2-1|NA|NA
CASRGCPYNEQFF
TGTGCCAGCAGAGGGTGCCCCTACAATGAGCAGTTCTTC
>TRBV28|TRBJ2-7|NA|NA
CASSLREQYF
TGTGCCAGCAGTTTGCGCGAGCAGTACTTC
>TRBV10-3|TRBJ1-2|NA|NA
CAISESPCRGVNYGYTF
TGTGCCATCAGTGAGTCCCCGTGTAGAGGCGTCAACTATGGCTACACCTTC
>TRBV30|TRBJ2-2|NA|NA
CAWSVRENTGELFF
TGTGCCTGGAGTGTACGAGAGAACACCGGGGAGCTGTTTTTT
>TRBV27|TRBJ2-7|NA|NA
CASSPKSGGGAEQYF
TGTGCCAGCAGCCCCAAGTCTGGAGGGGGGGCCGAGCAGTACTTC
>TRBV7-6|TRBJ2-1|NA|TRBD2
CASSFSGQEQFF
TGTGCCAGCAGCTTTAGCGGGCAGGAGCAGTTCTTC